This TCR beta chain was profiled in a study of molecular identifiers for immune sequencing clone quantification. Regarding the study as a whole: One million naive cells reportedly did not prevent detection of spiked Jurkat TCR RNA from one cell. Over 98% of effector molecules, but under 1% in naive cells, were held by clones with more than 20 RNA copies.

The naive CD8 libraries originated from between about 18,000 and 1,000,000 sorted cells and drew on 10%, 30% or 50% RNA. Previously published methods and listed TCR primers were used for the bulk TCR libraries. TCRdb re-derived calls from the PCR reads in MiXCR, one entry per CDR3 protein. The table records 490,000 or so distinct CDR3 sequences, 20% to 25% of them present only once. CDR1 SGHAT and CDR2 FQNNGV come from the germline V gene. J lost 4 bases, V lost 2 bases, and 10 bases had no gene match. This CDR3 region has 17 residues. This clonotype appeared many times. As yet, its antigen is unknown.

This sequence joins TRBV11-2 and TRBJ2-3; 9 bases map to TRBD2. The clonotype comes from a human donor in good health. Some libraries in this study had Jurkat cell RNA spiked in. Material for sequencing was naive CD8+ T cells from blood, with Jurkat cell RNA spiked in. Indicated subset: FACS-sorted CD8+CD4-CCR7+CD45RA+ naive T cells. The CDR3, as DNA: TGTGCCAGCAGCTTAATAGGCGGGGGGGCTTGGGCAGATACGCAGTATTTT. Residues: CASSLIGGGAWADTQYF. Based on the CDR3 plus reference TRBV11-2 and TRBJ2-3, the full variable domain is EAGVAQSPRYKIIEKRQSVAFWCNPISGHATLYWYQQILGQGPKLLIQFQNNGVVDDSQLPKDRFSAERLKGVDSTLKIQPAKLEDSAVYLCASSLIGGGAWADTQYFGPGTRLTVL.